These 15 T cell receptor beta chains were all obtained from the same sample, sequenced in a study of OX40 agonist ivuxolimab in advanced cancers. Assay used: immunoSEQ multiplex PCR; TCRdb lists only in-frame clones, some missing. The sample shows 77,000 or so clones, about 90% of them seen only once. This sample comprised CD4+ or CD8+ T cells sorted from blood, obtained in a trial of the OX40 agonist ivuxolimab. These receptors were obtained from an adult with an advanced solid tumor such as melanoma, head and neck, liver or kidney cancer.

Turning to this clone: The junction does not match germline at one end; this may be a read error. The V call is TRBV29-1, the J call TRBJ2-1; 13 positions match TRBD2. The length of the CDR3 is 12 residues. The germline CDR1 and CDR2 sequences are SQVTM and ANQGSEA. CDR3 residues: CSVRTSGGPPVF. The CDR3 bases are TGCAGCGTCCGGACTAGCGGGGGTCCCCCGGTCTTC.

The CDR3 protein is CAISRDSVNSPLHF. The DNA for the CDR3 is TGTGCCATCAGCCGGGACAGCGTTAATTCACCCCTCCACTTT. This chain links TRBV10-3 with TRBJ1-6; 7 positions match TRBD1. CDR1 and CDR2 (germline): ENHRY, SYGVKD. The CDR3 is 14 amino acids. With 6 bases clipped from V and 6 bases from J, the junction kept 5 bases outside the gene matches.

The chain uses TRBV5-1 and TRBJ1-4, with 8 bases matching TRBD1. CDR1 is SGHRS and CDR2 is YFSETQ in the germline V gene. There are 15 residues in the CDR3. V lost 4 bases, J lost 7 bases, and 9 bases stayed unmatched. In DNA, the CDR3 is TGCGCCAGCAGCAGATCAGGGGGCGGTGGTGAAAAACTGTTTTTT. Translated, it gives CASSRSGGGGEKLFF.

The V call is TRBV4-2, the J call TRBJ2-4; 7 bases line up with TRBD2. V dropped 0 bases and J dropped 7; count of bases not matched to a gene: 3. Germline CDR1 reads LGHNA; CDR2 reads YNFKEQ. CDR3 length: 14 amino acids. CDR3 amino acids: CASSQETGGNIQYF. CDR3 DNA: TGTGCCAGCAGCCAAGAAACCGGGGGGAACATTCAGTACTTC.

The CDR3 coding sequence is TGTGCCAGCAGTTATCGGACAGGACATGGGGCCACAGATACGCAGTATTTT. Translated: CASSYRTGHGATDTQYF. This chain joins TRBV27 and TRBJ2-3, with TRBD1 matching 7 bases. With V trimmed by 4 bases and J by 2 bases, 12 bases remained unmatched. This CDR3 contains 17 residues. Germline CDR1 MNHEY, CDR2 SMNVEV (reference sequence).

The CDR3 DNA follows: TGTGCCAGCAGGCGGGGACTAGCGAAGAGGGAGACAGATACGCAGTATTTT. The encoded protein is CASRRGLAKRETDTQYF. The chain combines TRBV7-9 with TRBJ2-3; 10 bases are shared with TRBD2. The length of the CDR3 is 17 residues. Germline CDR1 reads SEHNR; CDR2 reads FQNEAQ (reference sequence). J was trimmed by 3 bases and V by 6 bases; bases with no gene match: 12. The whole variable domain, filled in from reference TRBV7-9 and TRBJ2-3, reads DTGVSQNPRHKITKRGQNVTFRCDPISEHNRLYWYRQTLGQGPEFLTYFQNEAQLEKSRLLSDRFSAERPKGSFSTLEIQRTEQGDSAMYLCASRRGLAKRETDTQYFGPGTRLTVL.

The V and J genes are TRBV29-1 and TRBJ2-1; 7 bases line up with TRBD2. V lost 6 bases to trimming and J lost 4 bases; unmatched junction nucleotides: 9. CDR3 length: 14 residues. Germline V gene sequence: CDR1 SQVTM, CDR2 ANQGSEA. CDR3 nucleotides: TGCAGCGTCGGAGGGTGGGAGGGGTACAATGAGCAGTTCTTC. It translates to CSVGGWEGYNEQFF.

This clone was detected only a few times. The chain carries TRBV12-5 and TRBJ1-2; 7 nucleotides agree with TRBD1. Germline loops: CDR1 LGHNT, CDR2 FRNRAP. The CDR3 runs to 13 residues. The V segment lost 5 bases and the J segment 2 bases; nucleotides outside the gene matches: 2. CDR3 nucleotide sequence: TGTGCTAGTGGTCTACAGGGGAACTATGGCTACACCTTC. Amino acids: CASGLQGNYGYTF.

Concerning this clone: Its ends do not fully match the called genes, so a read error is possible. The sample contains more than one DNA sequence encoding this CDR3. The J gene is TRBJ2-1, the V gene TRBV7-2; D is unclear. CDR1 is SGHTA and CDR2 is FQGNSA in the germline V gene. This CDR3 contains 14 residues. CDR3: CASSSYRSYNEQFF. The DNA of the CDR3 is TGTGCCAGCAGCTCCTACCGCTCCTACAATGAGCAATTCTTC.

The J gene is TRBJ1-2, the V gene TRBV6-5; weak D call: TRBD1 (6 bases). There are 13 residues in the CDR3. Germline CDR1 MNHEY, CDR2 SVGAGI. Trimming stripped 7 bases from V and 6 bases from J, with 15 bases between. The CDR3, as DNA: TGTGCCAGCAAAGCCCAGGGGACTCATGGCTACACCTTC. Translating it yields CASKAQGTHGYTF.

This rearrangement joins TRBV6-5 to TRBJ1-2; D possibly corresponds to TRBD1 (5 bases). Germline CDR1 reads MNHEY; CDR2 reads SVGAGI. This CDR3 comprises 13 residues. Trimming took off 4 bases at V and 6 bases at J, with 12 bases between the two ends. The CDR3 sequence is CASSLGGRNGYTF. The CDR3 coding sequence is TGTGCCAGCAGTTTGGGGGGACGCAATGGCTACACCTTC.

J is TRBJ2-5 and V is TRBV5-6; possibly TRBD2 for D (6 bases). The CDR3 has 15 residues. V was shortened by 4 bases and J by 3 bases, with 16 bases between the two germline ends. The germline V gene has CDR1 SGHDT and CDR2 YYEEEE. The CDR3 here is CASSGGTGLKETQYF. The CDR3 nucleotides are TGTGCCAGCAGCGGGGGTACGGGACTGAAAGAGACCCAGTACTTC.

The rearrangement links TRBV6-1 to TRBJ1-5; D is ambiguous. Trimming stripped 2 bases from V and 7 bases from J, with 15 bases between. Germline assignment: CDR1 MNHNS and CDR2 SASEGT. The CDR3 contains 15 residues. DNA for the CDR3: TGTGCCAGCAGTGAATTCCTGGGGTCGGGGCAGCCCCAGCATTTT. This translates into CASSEFLGSGQPQHF.

The chain uses TRBV5-4 and TRBJ1-4, with D hard to call. The CDR3 has 13 residues. CDR1 SGHNT and CDR2 YYREEE come from the germline V gene (reference sequence). The V end lost 4 bases, the J end lost 6 bases, and 10 bases lay between the germline ends. The CDR3 region is CASSLYGDEKLFF. The CDR3 region has the DNA TGTGCCAGCAGCCTTTACGGGGATGAAAAACTGTTTTTT.

This chain joins TRBV25-1 and TRBJ1-1, with a tentative D call TRBD1 (5 bases). In germline, CDR1 is MGHDK, CDR2 SYGVNS. Trimming took 1 base from V and 4 from J, leaving 19 bases between them. The CDR3 covers 17 residues. The CDR3 DNA reads TGTGCCAGCAGTGAATTGGGACGAAGGGACCTAGGCACTGAAGCTTTCTTT. Residues: CASSELGRRDLGTEAFF.